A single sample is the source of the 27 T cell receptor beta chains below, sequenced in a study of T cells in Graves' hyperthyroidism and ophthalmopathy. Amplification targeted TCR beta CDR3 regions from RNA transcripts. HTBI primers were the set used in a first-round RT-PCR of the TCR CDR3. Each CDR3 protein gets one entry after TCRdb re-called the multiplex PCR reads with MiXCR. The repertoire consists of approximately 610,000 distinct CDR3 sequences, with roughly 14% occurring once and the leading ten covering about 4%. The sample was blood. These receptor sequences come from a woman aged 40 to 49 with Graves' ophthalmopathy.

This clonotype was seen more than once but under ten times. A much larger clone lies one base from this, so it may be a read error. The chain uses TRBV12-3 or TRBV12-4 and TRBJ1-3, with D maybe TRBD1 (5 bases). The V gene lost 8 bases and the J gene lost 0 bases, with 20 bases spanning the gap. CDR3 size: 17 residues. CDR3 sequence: CASGGGNRRASGNTIYF. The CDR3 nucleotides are TGTGCCAGCGGCGGGGGGAATAGGAGGGCCTCTGGAAACACCATATATTTT.

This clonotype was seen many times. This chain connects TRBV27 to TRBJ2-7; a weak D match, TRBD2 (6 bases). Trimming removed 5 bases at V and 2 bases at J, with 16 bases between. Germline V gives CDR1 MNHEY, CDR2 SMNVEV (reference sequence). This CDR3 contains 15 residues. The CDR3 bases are TGTGCCAGCAGTCCGAGGAGGGACGTAGCCTACGAGCAGTACTTC. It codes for CASSPRRDVAYEQYF.

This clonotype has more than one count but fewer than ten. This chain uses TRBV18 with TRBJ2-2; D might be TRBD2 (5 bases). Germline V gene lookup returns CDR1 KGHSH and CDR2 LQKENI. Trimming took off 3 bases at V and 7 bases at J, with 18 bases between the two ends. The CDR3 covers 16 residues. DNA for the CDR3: TGTGCCAGCTCACCTGTGGCTAGCCGGACGAGCGGGGAGCTGTTTTTT. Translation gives CASSPVASRTSGELFF.

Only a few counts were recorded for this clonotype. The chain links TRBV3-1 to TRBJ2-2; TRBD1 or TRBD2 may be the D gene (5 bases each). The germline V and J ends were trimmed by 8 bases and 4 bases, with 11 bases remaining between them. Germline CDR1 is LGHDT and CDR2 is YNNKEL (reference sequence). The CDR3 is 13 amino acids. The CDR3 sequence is CASGRDRTGELFF. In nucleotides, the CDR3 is TGTGCCAGCGGTCGGGACCGCACCGGGGAGCTGTTTTTT.

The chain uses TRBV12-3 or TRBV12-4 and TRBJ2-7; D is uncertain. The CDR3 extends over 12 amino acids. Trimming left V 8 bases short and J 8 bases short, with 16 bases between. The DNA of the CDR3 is TGTGCCAGCGGACCAGACCGCGTTCAGCAGTACTTC. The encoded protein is CASGPDRVQQYF.

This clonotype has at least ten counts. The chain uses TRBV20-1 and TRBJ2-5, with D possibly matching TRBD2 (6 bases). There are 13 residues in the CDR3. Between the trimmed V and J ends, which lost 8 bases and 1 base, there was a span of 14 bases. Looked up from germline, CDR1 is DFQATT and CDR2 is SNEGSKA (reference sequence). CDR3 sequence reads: CSPTGGSQETQYF. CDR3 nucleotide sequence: TGCAGTCCGACCGGGGGAAGCCAAGAGACCCAGTACTTC.

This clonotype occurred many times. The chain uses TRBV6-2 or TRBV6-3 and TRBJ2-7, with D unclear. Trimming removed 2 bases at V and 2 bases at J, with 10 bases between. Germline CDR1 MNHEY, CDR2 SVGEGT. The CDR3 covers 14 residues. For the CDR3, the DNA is TGTGCCAGCAGTTACAGTTACAGAACCTACGAGCAGTACTTC. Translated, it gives CASSYSYRTYEQYF.

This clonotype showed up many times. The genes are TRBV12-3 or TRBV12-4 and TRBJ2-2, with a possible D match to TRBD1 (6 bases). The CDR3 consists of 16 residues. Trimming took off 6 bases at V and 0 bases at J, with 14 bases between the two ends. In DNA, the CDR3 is TGTGCCAGCAGCGCCACGGGACATACGAACACCGGGGAGCTGTTTTTT. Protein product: CASSATGHTNTGELFF.

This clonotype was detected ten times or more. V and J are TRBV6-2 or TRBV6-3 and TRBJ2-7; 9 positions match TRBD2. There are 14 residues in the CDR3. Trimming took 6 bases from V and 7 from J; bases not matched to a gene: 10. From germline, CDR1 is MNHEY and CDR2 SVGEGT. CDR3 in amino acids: CASSKLAGKPEQYF. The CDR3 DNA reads TGTGCCAGCAGCAAACTAGCGGGTAAGCCGGAGCAGTACTTC.

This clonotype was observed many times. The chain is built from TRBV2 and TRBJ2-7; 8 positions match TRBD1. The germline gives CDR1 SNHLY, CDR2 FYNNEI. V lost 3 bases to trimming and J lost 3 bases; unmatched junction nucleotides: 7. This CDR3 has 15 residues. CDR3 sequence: CASSDSGQGIYEQYF. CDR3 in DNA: TGTGCCAGCAGTGATAGCGGACAGGGAATCTACGAGCAGTACTTC.

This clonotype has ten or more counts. The CDR3 DNA is TGTGCCAGCAGTGACGAAGGGCTAGCGGGAGGTAATACGCAGTATTTT. It translates to CASSDEGLAGGNTQYF. The chain has TRBV2 and TRBJ2-3; 11 bases map to TRBD2. Germline assignment: CDR1 SNHLY and CDR2 FYNNEI. The CDR3 extends over 16 amino acids. Unmatched junction bases numbered 9, after V lost 3 bases and J lost 7 bases. The whole variable domain, filled in from reference TRBV2 and TRBJ2-3, reads EPEVTQTPSHQVTQMGQEVILRCVPISNHLYFYWYRQILGQKVEFLVSFYNNEISEKSEIFDDQFSVERPDGSNFTLKIRSTKLEDSAMYFCASSDEGLAGGNTQYFGPGTRLTVL.

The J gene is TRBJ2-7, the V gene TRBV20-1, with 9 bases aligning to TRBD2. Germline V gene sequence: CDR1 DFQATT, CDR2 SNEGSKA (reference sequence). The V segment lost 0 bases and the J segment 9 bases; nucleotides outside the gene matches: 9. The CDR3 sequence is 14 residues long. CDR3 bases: TGCAGTGCTAGAGAGGGAGGGACTAGCTCCCGGCAGTACTTC. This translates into CSAREGGTSSRQYF.

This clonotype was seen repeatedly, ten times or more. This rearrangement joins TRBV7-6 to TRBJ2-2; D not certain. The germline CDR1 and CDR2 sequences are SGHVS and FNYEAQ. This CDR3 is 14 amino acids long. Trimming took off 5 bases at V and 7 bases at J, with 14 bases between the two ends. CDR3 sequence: CASSVASIGGELFF. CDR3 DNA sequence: TGTGCCAGCAGCGTGGCTAGTATTGGCGGGGAGCTGTTTTTT.

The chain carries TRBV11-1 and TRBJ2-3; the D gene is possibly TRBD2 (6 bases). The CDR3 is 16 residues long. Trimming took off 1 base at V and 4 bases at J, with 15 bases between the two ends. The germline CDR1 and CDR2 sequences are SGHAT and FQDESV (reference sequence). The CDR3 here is CASSLVGVIAADTQYF. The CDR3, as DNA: TGTGCCAGCAGCTTAGTAGGAGTAATAGCGGCAGATACGCAGTATTTT.

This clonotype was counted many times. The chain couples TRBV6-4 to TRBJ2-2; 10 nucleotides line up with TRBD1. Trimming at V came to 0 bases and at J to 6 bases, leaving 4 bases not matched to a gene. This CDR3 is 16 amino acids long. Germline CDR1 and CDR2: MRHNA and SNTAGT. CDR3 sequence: CASSDSPGQGAGELFF. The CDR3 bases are TGTGCCAGCAGTGACTCCCCCGGACAGGGGGCCGGGGAGCTGTTTTTT.

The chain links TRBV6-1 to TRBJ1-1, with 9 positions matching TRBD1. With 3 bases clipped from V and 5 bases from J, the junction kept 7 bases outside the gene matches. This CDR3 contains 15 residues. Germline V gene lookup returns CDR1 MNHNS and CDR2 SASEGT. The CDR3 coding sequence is TGTGCCAGCAGTGACGTGACAGGGGGTAGTACTGAAGCTTTCTTT. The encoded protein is CASSDVTGGSTEAFF.

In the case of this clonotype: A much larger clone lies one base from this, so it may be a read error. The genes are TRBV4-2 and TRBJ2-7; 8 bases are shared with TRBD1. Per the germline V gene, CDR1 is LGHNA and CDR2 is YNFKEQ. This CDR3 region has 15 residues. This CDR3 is CVSSQDVQGAREQYF. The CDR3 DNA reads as TGTGTCAGCAGCCAAGATGTTCAGGGGGCGCGGGAGCAGTACTTC.

The CDR3 loop is CASSQDGPGTGGGFEAFF. DNA of the CDR3: TGCGCCAGCAGCCAAGATGGCCCGGGGACAGGGGGCGGGTTTGAAGCTTTCTTT. The chain carries TRBV4-1 and TRBJ1-1; TRBD1 matches 12 bases. V gave up 0 bases and J gave up 7 bases; unmatched junction bases: 12. The CDR3 runs to 18 residues. Germline-derived CDR1 and CDR2 are MGHRA and YSYEKL.

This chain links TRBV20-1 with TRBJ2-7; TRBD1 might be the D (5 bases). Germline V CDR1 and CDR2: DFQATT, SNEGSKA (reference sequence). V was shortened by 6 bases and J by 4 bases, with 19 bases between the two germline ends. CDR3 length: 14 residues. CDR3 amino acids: CSAKAKGQSYEQYF. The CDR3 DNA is TGCAGTGCGAAAGCGAAGGGGCAGTCATACGAGCAGTACTTC.

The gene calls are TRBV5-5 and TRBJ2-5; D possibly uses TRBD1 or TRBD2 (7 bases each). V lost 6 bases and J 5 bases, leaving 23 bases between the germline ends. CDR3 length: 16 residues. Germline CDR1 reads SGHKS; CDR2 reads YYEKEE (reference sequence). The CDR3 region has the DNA TGTGCCAGCATCGCGGGGGCAGGACAGGCGGTCGAGACCCAGTACTTC. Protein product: CASIAGAGQAVETQYF.

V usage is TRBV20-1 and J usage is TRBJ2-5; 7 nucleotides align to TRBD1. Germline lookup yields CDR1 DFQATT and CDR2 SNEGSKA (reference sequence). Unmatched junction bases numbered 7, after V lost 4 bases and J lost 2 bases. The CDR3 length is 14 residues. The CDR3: CSATPPGGQETQYF. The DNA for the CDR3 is TGCAGTGCTACCCCCCCAGGGGGACAAGAGACCCAGTACTTC.

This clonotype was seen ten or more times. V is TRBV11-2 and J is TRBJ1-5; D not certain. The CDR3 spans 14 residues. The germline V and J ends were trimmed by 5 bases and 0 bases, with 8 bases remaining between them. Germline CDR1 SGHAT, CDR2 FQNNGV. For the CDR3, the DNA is TGTGCCAGCAGCCCAGGATATAGCAATCAGCCCCAGCATTTT. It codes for CASSPGYSNQPQHF.

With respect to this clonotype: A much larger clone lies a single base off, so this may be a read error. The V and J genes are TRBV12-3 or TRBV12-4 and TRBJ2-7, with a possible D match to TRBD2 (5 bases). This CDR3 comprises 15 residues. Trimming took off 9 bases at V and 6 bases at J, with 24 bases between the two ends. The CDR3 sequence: CARTPGSGELGEQYF. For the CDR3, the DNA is TGTGCCAGAACCCCTGGTAGTGGGGAGCTGGGCGAGCAGTACTTC.

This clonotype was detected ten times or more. This CDR3 is CASSPLVGLSYEQYF. For the CDR3, the DNA is TGTGCCAGCAGCCCTCTCGTGGGACTGTCCTACGAGCAGTACTTC. J is TRBJ2-7 and V is TRBV7-2; D perhaps matches TRBD2 (6 bases). The V end lost 5 bases, the J end lost 1 base, and 15 bases lay between the germline ends. The CDR3 totals 15 residues. Germline V CDR1 and CDR2: SGHTA, FQGNSA.

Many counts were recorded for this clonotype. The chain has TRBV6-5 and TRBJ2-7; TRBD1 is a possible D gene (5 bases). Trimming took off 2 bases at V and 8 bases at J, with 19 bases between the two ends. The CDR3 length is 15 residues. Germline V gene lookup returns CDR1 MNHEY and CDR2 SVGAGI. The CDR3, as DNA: TGTGCCAGCAGTTACCGGTCAGGGCCCCTATTGCAGCAGTACTTC. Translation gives CASSYRSGPLLQQYF.

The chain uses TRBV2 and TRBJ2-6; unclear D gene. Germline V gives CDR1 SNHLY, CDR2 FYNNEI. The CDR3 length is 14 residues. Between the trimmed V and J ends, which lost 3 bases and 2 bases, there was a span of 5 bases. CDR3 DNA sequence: TGTGCCAGCAGTGATGGCCCTGGGGCCAACGTCCTGACTTTC. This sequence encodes CASSDGPGANVLTF.

CDR3 residues: CASSRAPQETQYF. The CDR3 DNA is TGTGCCAGCAGCCGGGCCCCCCAAGAGACCCAGTACTTC. The rearrangement uses TRBV6-1 and TRBJ2-5; D unresolved. This CDR3 has 13 amino acids. Germline CDR1 MNHNS, CDR2 SASEGT. The V end was cut by 6 bases, the J end by 1 base, with 9 bases between.